Below are 24 T cell receptor beta chains sequenced from a single sample in a study of cytomegalovirus exposure and HLA in healthy donors. The PCR made use of 60 Vbeta and 13 Jbeta primers. Clones were sequenced by immunoSEQ multiplex PCR, and TCRdb holds only the in-frame ones, with some missing. The sample lists some 150,000 clones; roughly 80% were seen once. The source material was PBMCs. The receptors were gathered from a woman aged 40 to 49 in good health and CMV-seronegative.

J is TRBJ2-5 and V is TRBV6-5; possibly TRBD1 for D (6 bases). The V end lost 4 bases, the J end lost 4 bases, and 16 bases lay between the germline ends. The CDR3 is made up of 15 amino acids. CDR1 and CDR2 (germline): MNHEY, SVGAGI. The CDR3 sequence: CASSFSQGNGETQYF. The CDR3 DNA reads as TGTGCCAGCAGTTTTTCACAGGGCAACGGAGAGACCCAGTACTTC.

The chain recombines TRBV13 with TRBJ2-7; tentatively, D is TRBD2 (6 bases). The CDR3 is made up of 15 amino acids. V lost 3 bases and J 0 bases, leaving 12 bases between the germline ends. Germline V gives CDR1 PRHDT, CDR2 FYEKMQ (reference sequence). The CDR3: CASSFGGVYSYEQYF. The CDR3 DNA is TGTGCCAGCAGCTTTGGAGGGGTGTACTCCTACGAGCAGTACTTC.

This rearrangement joins TRBV2 to TRBJ2-1; 13 bases match TRBD2. The CDR3 sequence is 15 residues long. The germline gives CDR1 SNHLY, CDR2 FYNNEI. With V trimmed by 5 bases and J by 8 bases, 6 bases remained unmatched. CDR3 sequence (DNA): TGTGCCAGCAGTTGGACTAGCGGGAGAGAAGATGAGCAGTTCTTC. It translates to CASSWTSGREDEQFF.

The sample holds one count of this clone. The chain links TRBV4-1 to TRBJ2-2; D gene uncertain. The V gene lost 0 bases and the J gene lost 5 bases, with 19 bases spanning the gap. The V gene's germline CDR1 is MGHRA and CDR2 YSYEKL. The CDR3 has 18 amino acids. CDR3 amino acids: CASSQDWAVPPRTGELFF. CDR3 sequence (DNA): TGCGCCAGCAGCCAAGATTGGGCCGTGCCCCCGAGAACCGGGGAGCTGTTTTTT.

The chain has TRBV5-1 and TRBJ2-5, with 10 bases fitting TRBD2. V gave up 6 bases and J gave up 5 bases; unmatched junction bases: 7. Germline V gene sequence: CDR1 SGHRS, CDR2 YFSETQ. This CDR3 comprises 14 residues. CDR3 DNA: TGCGCCAGCACAGCGGGGGGGCCGGGGGAGACCCAGTACTTC. Protein sequence: CASTAGGPGETQYF. Filled out from reference TRBV5-1 and TRBJ2-5, the complete variable domain reads KAGVTQTPRYLIKTRGQQVTLSCSPISGHRSVSWYQQTPGQGLQFLFEYFSETQRNKGNFPGRFSGRQFSNSRSEMNVSTLELGDSALYLCASTAGGPGETQYFGPGTRLLVL.

V usage is TRBV5-4 and J usage is TRBJ2-7, with 7 bases lining up with TRBD2. CDR1 and CDR2 (germline): SGHNT, YYREEE (reference sequence). V shed 0 bases, J shed 1 base, and the junction held 4 bases outside the gene matches. The CDR3 has 15 amino acids. The CDR3 region has the DNA TGTGCCAGCAGCTTGGCCGTCGGGAGGTCCTACGAGCAGTACTTC. It specifies CASSLAVGRSYEQYF. Together with reference TRBV5-4 and TRBJ2-7, the CDR3 gives the full variable domain: ETGVTQSPTHLIKTRGQQVTLRCSSQSGHNTVSWYQQALGQGPQFIFQYYREEENGRGNFPPRFSGLQFPNYSSELNVNALELDDSALYLCASSLAVGRSYEQYFGPGTRLTVT.

The chain employs TRBV5-4 and TRBJ2-3, with 8 positions matching TRBD2. Germline CDR1 and CDR2: SGHNT and YYREEE (reference sequence). The CDR3 loop spans 14 amino acids. The V and J ends lost 5 bases and 1 base, in that order; junction bases with no gene match: 3. As DNA, the CDR3 is TGTGCCAGCAGGCGGGAGGAGGGCACAGATACGCAGTATTTT. Its translation is CASRREEGTDTQYF.

The CDR3 is CAWMGPGGGSSYEQYF. For the CDR3, the DNA is TGTGCCTGGATGGGCCCGGGCGGGGGAAGCTCCTACGAGCAGTACTTC. This sequence joins TRBV30 and TRBJ2-7; 7 bases are shared with TRBD2. The germline V gene encodes CDR1 GTSNPN and CDR2 SVGIG (reference sequence). The CDR3 is 16 amino acids. V shed 4 bases, J shed 0 bases, and the junction held 12 bases outside the gene matches.

V gene TRBV12-2 combines with J gene TRBJ1-1; TRBD1, as called in the table, went unchecked against the DNA. TRBV12-2 is recorded as a pseudogene. The CDR3 is 14 residues long. The CDR3 DNA reads as TGTGCAAGTCGCTTCGACAGGGTCAACACTGAAGCTTTCTTT. Encoded protein: CASRFDRVNTEAFF.

The chain combines TRBV10-3 with TRBJ1-4; no firm D call. This CDR3 is built from 15 residues. Germline V gene data show CDR1 as ENHRY and CDR2 as SYGVKD. The V end was cut by 0 bases, the J end by 2 bases, with 7 bases between. CDR3 coding DNA: TGTGCCATCAGTGAGTCGCGGAGTACTAATGAAAAACTGTTTTTT. Protein: CAISESRSTNEKLFF.

This chain uses TRBV10-3 with TRBJ2-1; D may be TRBD2 (5 bases). Germline CDR1 and CDR2: ENHRY and SYGVKD. The CDR3 extends over 11 amino acids. V shed 7 bases and J shed 13 bases, with 14 bases lying between them. CDR3 amino acids: CAITAGVLQFF. The CDR3 coding sequence is TGTGCCATCACCGCCGGGGTCCTACAGTTCTTC.

This clone was detected once. The chain joins TRBV5-1 to TRBJ1-3; D is perhaps TRBD1 (6 bases). Between the trimmed V and J ends, which lost 4 bases and 4 bases, there was a span of 9 bases. The CDR3 contains 13 residues. Germline V gene sequence: CDR1 SGHRS, CDR2 YFSETQ. The CDR3 nucleotides are TGCGCCAGCAGCCAGGGGAGCGGAAACACCATATATTTT. Residues: CASSQGSGNTIYF.

The chain carries TRBV6-5 and TRBJ2-2; TRBD2 is a possible D gene (6 bases). The V end lost 11 bases, the J end lost 5 bases, and 21 bases lay between the germline ends. This CDR3 is built from 15 residues. Germline loops: CDR1 MNHEY, CDR2 SVGAGI. For the CDR3, the DNA is TGTGCCGTCTTTTCCCCGGGACGGGGGACCGGGGAGCTGTTTTTT. The encoded protein is CAVFSPGRGTGELFF.

CDR3 sequence reads: CASRAGVTGNEQYF. CDR3 bases: TGTGCCAGCCGCGCGGGCGTTACAGGGAACGAGCAGTACTTC. The genes are TRBV28 and TRBJ2-7; D possibly corresponds to TRBD1 (6 bases). CDR3 size: 14 residues. V dropped 8 bases and J dropped 5 bases, with 19 bases sitting between them. CDR1 and CDR2 (germline): MDHEN, SYDVKM.

The chain couples TRBV19 to TRBJ2-7, with 10 bases matching TRBD2. Germline-derived CDR1 and CDR2 are LNHDA and SQIVND (reference sequence). Trimming at V came to 4 bases and at J to 2 bases, leaving 11 bases not matched to a gene. This CDR3 is built from 17 residues. CDR3 sequence (DNA): TGTGCCAGTAGTACAGAAGGGCCCCTAGCGGGGGCCTACGAGCAGTACTTC. Amino acids: CASSTEGPLAGAYEQYF.

V and J are TRBV7-6 and TRBJ2-1, with 10 bases lining up with TRBD1. There are 15 residues in the CDR3. The germline V gene has CDR1 SGHVS and CDR2 FNYEAQ. The J segment lost 5 bases and the V segment lost 5 bases, leaving 6 bases of the junction unmatched. The CDR3 here is CASSPRTGGHNEQFF. The CDR3 DNA is TGTGCCAGCAGCCCCAGGACAGGGGGACACAATGAGCAGTTCTTC.

The chain joins TRBV10-1 to TRBJ2-7; TRBD2 matches at 10 bases. The CDR3 is 15 amino acids. Per the germline V gene, CDR1 is WNHNN and CDR2 is SYGVQD (reference sequence). Trimming took 7 bases from V and 4 from J; bases not matched to a gene: 10. CDR3 sequence reads: CASMRGASGSYEQYF. CDR3 bases: TGCGCCAGCATGAGAGGGGCTAGCGGGAGTTACGAGCAGTACTTC.

The chain is built from TRBV6-5 and TRBJ2-7, with no clear D. Germline CDR1 is MNHEY and CDR2 is SVGAGI. The CDR3 runs 13 residues. The V gene lost 2 bases and the J gene lost 2 bases, with 7 bases spanning the gap. The CDR3 DNA follows: TGTGCCAGCAGTTACGATCAGGCCTACGAGCAGTACTTC. Translating it yields CASSYDQAYEQYF.

This chain connects TRBV5-1 to TRBJ2-7; perhaps TRBD1 as D (6 bases). This CDR3 spans 15 amino acids. The germline CDR1 and CDR2 sequences are SGHRS and YFSETQ. V dropped 4 bases and J dropped 0 bases, with 14 bases sitting between them. The CDR3 nucleotides are TGCGCCAGCAGCCCACTAACAGGGTCCTCCTACGAGCAGTACTTC. The encoded protein is CASSPLTGSSYEQYF.

The gene calls are TRBV5-4 and TRBJ2-1; TRBD2 aligns across 9 bases. Looked up from germline, CDR1 is SGHNT and CDR2 is YYREEE (reference sequence). The CDR3 extends over 15 amino acids. Trimming removed 4 bases from V and 6 bases from J; junction bases left unmatched: 8. As DNA, the CDR3 is TGTGCCAGCAGCCCAGCGGGAGGACCCTTCAATGAGCAGTTCTTC. Protein: CASSPAGGPFNEQFF.

The rearrangement uses TRBV9 and TRBJ2-2, with D tentatively TRBD2 (5 bases). This CDR3 has 14 residues. The V gene's germline CDR1 is SGDLS and CDR2 YYNGEE. V lost 1 base, J lost 4 bases, and 8 bases lay in between. Here the CDR3 reads CASSVIAGTGELFF. The CDR3 DNA reads as TGTGCCAGCAGCGTAATCGCGGGCACCGGGGAGCTGTTTTTT.

The J gene is TRBJ1-2, the V gene TRBV5-4, with D maybe TRBD1 (6 bases). Trimming took 9 bases from V and 0 from J, leaving 30 bases between them. CDR1 SGHNT and CDR2 YYREEE come from the germline V gene (reference sequence). The CDR3 consists of 19 residues. The CDR3 here is CATSPRGGSPRPTNYGYTF. The CDR3 DNA reads as TGTGCCACCTCACCAAGAGGGGGATCCCCCCGGCCTACTAACTATGGCTACACCTTC.

This clone was seen only a few times. A read error may produce the germline difference seen at one junction end. This chain links TRBV27 with TRBJ1-1, with TRBD1 matching 8 bases. The CDR3 length is 14 residues. Per germline, CDR1 MNHEY and CDR2 SMNVEV (reference sequence). CDR3: CASSLGTGFTEAFF. CDR3 DNA: TGTGCCAGTAGTTTAGGGACAGGTTTCACTGAAGCTTTCTTT.

The chain links TRBV18 to TRBJ2-3; 12 bases are shared with TRBD2. The CDR3 is 16 residues long. The ends lost 3 bases at V and 5 bases at J; junction bases unmatched: 6. Germline CDR1 KGHSH, CDR2 LQKENI. The CDR3 region is CASSPLAGGPIDTQYF. The CDR3 DNA is TGTGCCAGCTCACCGCTAGCGGGGGGGCCAATAGATACGCAGTATTTT.